This T cell receptor (beta chain) was sequenced for a study of beta chain features in type 1 diabetes. Across the study: Age and gender were similar between patients and healthy donors, as were cell yields.

This clone was seen only a few times. As yet, its antigen is unknown. As every portion of the isolated RNA was reverse transcribed, the sequencing read expressed TCRB transcripts. Profiled with immunoSEQ multiplex PCR; TCRdb holds only in-frame clones, not every one. This sample yields hundreds of thousands of clones, of which about a tenth are seen a single time; about 0.018% belongs to the top ten. Study-level findings and limits: All four CD4+ subsets of Type 1 diabetes patients contained TCRB CDR3s that were moderately but significantly shorter. Patients' naive, central memory and Treg TCRB repertoires seemed closer to one another than those of healthy donors.

V shed 0 bases, J shed 2 bases, and the junction held 9 bases outside the gene matches. The CDR3 is made up of 18 amino acids. Germline V gives CDR1 LGHNA, CDR2 YNFKEQ. The sequence came from a man younger than 40 with type 1 diabetes. The chain couples TRBV4-2 to TRBJ2-3, with TRBD2 matching over 9 bases. The sequencing input was naive CD4+ T cells from blood. The CDR3 region has the DNA TGTGCCAGCAGCCAAGATCTCCGCGGGGGGGCTTACACAGATACGCAGTATTTT. This gives the protein CASSQDLRGGAYTDTQYF.